The 22 T cell receptor beta chains below all came from one sample that was sequenced in a study of T cell clonotyping in hematopoietic cell transplantation. This sample's time point: recipient sample about 28 days before transplant, after cytoreduction. The method was immunoSEQ multiplex PCR; TCRdb's version includes in-frame clones alone and lacks a portion of them. Of around 45,000 clones listed, approximately 78% are singletons. This specimen was peripheral blood mononuclear cells, taken before stem cell transplant. The receptors shown here come from a man aged 60 to 75 with myelodysplastic syndrome. Some clones in this sample may be carry-over from other donors' samples.

CDR3 sequence reads: CASSPRGFGEGGTEAFF. CDR3 nucleotides: TGTGCCAGCAGCCCCCGAGGCTTTGGGGAGGGGGGCACTGAAGCTTTCTTT. The V and J genes are TRBV7-9 and TRBJ1-1, with D possibly TRBD1 on 6 matching bases. Per germline, CDR1 SEHNR and CDR2 FQNEAQ (reference sequence). V was clipped by 5 bases and J by 4 bases, with 23 bases between them. The length of the CDR3 is 17 residues. Using reference TRBV7-9 and TRBJ1-1 for the parts outside the CDR3, the full variable domain is DTGVSQNPRHKITKRGQNVTFRCDPISEHNRLYWYRQTLGQGPEFLTYFQNEAQLEKSRLLSDRFSAERPKGSFSTLEIQRTEQGDSAMYLCASSPRGFGEGGTEAFFGQGTRLTVV.

The sample holds one count of this clone. This rearrangement joins TRBV11-2 to TRBJ2-4; D could derive from TRBD1 or TRBD2 (5 bases each). Trimming removed 7 bases from V and 1 base from J, with 11 bases in between. The CDR3 is 14 amino acids. Germline CDR1 and CDR2: SGHAT and FQNNGV. The CDR3 DNA is TGTGCCAGCACCCTGGGGACCGCCAAAAACATTCAGTACTTC. Protein sequence: CASTLGTAKNIQYF.

The gene calls are TRBV9 and TRBJ1-2; no clear D. Trimming shortened V by 0 bases and J by 4 bases, and 13 bases separated the two germline ends. The length of the CDR3 is 15 residues. Looked up from germline, CDR1 is SGDLS and CDR2 is YYNGEE. The CDR3 DNA is TGTGCCAGCAGCGTAGATCCGGGCTCGAGCTATGGCTACACCTTC. Residues: CASSVDPGSSYGYTF.

The chain employs TRBV28 and TRBJ1-1; a possible D gene is TRBD1 (5 bases). With 6 bases removed from V and 5 bases from J, the gap between germline ends came to 16 bases. This CDR3 has 14 residues. The germline CDR1 and CDR2 sequences are MDHEN and SYDVKM. CDR3 nucleotide sequence: TGTGCCAGCAGGCCCAGGGCCACGTCGACTGAAGCTTTCTTT. Translation gives CASRPRATSTEAFF.

V and J are TRBV28 and TRBJ2-2, with 9 bases that match TRBD1. Germline CDR1 MDHEN, CDR2 SYDVKM. V lost 4 bases and J lost 4; bases outside the gene matches: 10. The CDR3 runs 17 residues. This CDR3 reads CASSSPGQGFGTGELFF. The CDR3 DNA sequence: TGTGCCAGCAGTTCACCGGGACAGGGTTTCGGCACCGGGGAGCTGTTTTTT.

This clone has only a few counts. The V and J genes are TRBV6-1 and TRBJ2-5; 8 bases match TRBD1. The CDR3 extends over 15 amino acids. The J segment lost 1 base and the V segment lost 0 bases, leaving 1 base of the junction unmatched. In germline, CDR1 is MNHNS, CDR2 SASEGT. The CDR3: CASSEATGGQETQYF. The CDR3 coding sequence is TGTGCCAGCAGTGAAGCCACAGGGGGCCAAGAGACCCAGTACTTC.

This clone came up a few times. The chain couples TRBV19 to TRBJ1-5; 8 nucleotides agree with TRBD1. The V and J ends lost 3 bases and 3 bases, in that order; junction bases with no gene match: 7. The length of the CDR3 is 16 residues. Germline CDR1 LNHDA, CDR2 SQIVND (reference sequence). The CDR3 sequence is CASSILGQGANQPQHF. The DNA for the CDR3 is TGTGCCAGTAGTATCTTAGGACAGGGAGCCAATCAGCCCCAGCATTTT. Using reference TRBV19 and TRBJ1-5 for the parts outside the CDR3, the full variable domain is DGGITQSPKYLFRKEGQNVTLSCEQNLNHDAMYWYRQDPGQGLRLIYYSQIVNDFQKGDIAEGYSVSREKKESFPLTVTSAQKNPTAFYLCASSILGQGANQPQHFGDGTRLSIL.

The rearrangement links TRBV28 to TRBJ1-1; a possible D gene is TRBD1 (5 bases). This CDR3 is built from 14 residues. The ends were cut back, 2 bases at V and 4 bases at J, with 11 bases in the middle. Germline loops: CDR1 MDHEN, CDR2 SYDVKM. The CDR3 reads CASSLAGGSTEAFF. In DNA form, the CDR3 reads TGTGCCAGCAGTTTAGCTGGGGGGAGCACTGAAGCTTTCTTT.

This chain uses TRBV19 with TRBJ1-4; 12 positions agree with TRBD1. J lost 6 bases, V lost 4 bases, and 6 bases had no gene match. CDR3 length: 16 amino acids. Germline V gives CDR1 LNHDA, CDR2 SQIVND (reference sequence). CDR3 bases: TGTGCCAGTAGTACGGGGACAGGGGGCGCGGATGAAAAACTGTTTTTT. As protein: CASSTGTGGADEKLFF.

A few counts support this clone. The rearrangement uses TRBV5-1 and TRBJ1-2; D might be TRBD1 (6 bases). There are 14 residues in the CDR3. Trimming stripped 3 bases from V and 8 bases from J, with 17 bases between. In germline, CDR1 is SGHRS, CDR2 YFSETQ. CDR3 DNA: TGCGCCAGCAGCTCACCGCAACCAGGGGAGGGCTACACCTTC. Protein product: CASSSPQPGEGYTF. Using reference TRBV5-1 and TRBJ1-2 for the parts outside the CDR3, the full variable domain is KAGVTQTPRYLIKTRGQQVTLSCSPISGHRSVSWYQQTPGQGLQFLFEYFSETQRNKGNFPGRFSGRQFSNSRSEMNVSTLELGDSALYLCASSSPQPGEGYTFGSGTRLTVV.

CDR3 nucleotides: TGTGCCAGCAGTGAATGGTCGGGGTTGGAGACCCAGTACTTC. Translated: CASSEWSGLETQYF. J is TRBJ2-5 and V is TRBV2; TRBD2 is a possible D gene (5 bases). CDR1 is SNHLY and CDR2 is FYNNEI in the germline V gene. The CDR3 is made up of 14 amino acids. Trimming took off 2 bases at V and 5 bases at J, with 12 bases between the two ends.

A single count supports this clone. The gene calls are TRBV28 and TRBJ1-1; a possible D gene is TRBD1 (6 bases). The CDR3 totals 16 residues. V lost 4 bases and J 1 base, leaving 16 bases between the germline ends. The germline gives CDR1 MDHEN, CDR2 SYDVKM. The CDR3 nucleotides read TGTGCCAGCAGTTCCCTACCGCAGACAGGGAACACTGAAGCTTTCTTT. Translating gives CASSSLPQTGNTEAFF.

The chain has TRBV7-8 and TRBJ1-5; a possible D gene is TRBD1 (6 bases). This CDR3 is built from 14 residues. V was clipped by 5 bases and J by 1 base, with 9 bases between them. Germline V gene sequence: CDR1 SGHVS, CDR2 FQNEAQ. CDR3 DNA sequence: TGTGCCAGCAGCCAGGGACAAAGCAATCAGCCCCAGCATTTT. Amino acids: CASSQGQSNQPQHF.

The chain uses TRBV19 and TRBJ1-5, with 7 bases lining up with TRBD1. Germline V gene lookup returns CDR1 LNHDA and CDR2 SQIVND (reference sequence). CDR3 length equals 15 residues. V lost 7 bases and J lost 3; bases outside the gene matches: 9. CDR3 nucleotides: TGTGCCAGTAAGGGGGCCTGGGGCATCAATCAGCCCCAGCATTTT. Translating gives CASKGAWGINQPQHF.

This chain links TRBV7-8 with TRBJ1-6; possibly TRBD1 for D (6 bases). V lost 1 base and J 4 bases, leaving 8 bases between the germline ends. The CDR3 extends over 15 amino acids. Germline CDR1 and CDR2: SGHVS and FQNEAQ. This chain's CDR3 is CASSLEQGYNSPLHF. DNA for the CDR3: TGTGCCAGCAGCTTAGAACAGGGATATAATTCACCCCTCCACTTT. The whole variable domain, remainder taken from reference TRBV7-8 and TRBJ1-6, is GAGVSQSPRYKVAKRGQDVALRCDPISGHVSLFWYQQALGQGPEFLTYFQNEAQLDKSGLPSDRFFAERPEGSVSTLKIQRTQQEDSAVYLCASSLEQGYNSPLHFGNGTRLTVT.

The chain recombines TRBV7-2 with TRBJ1-2, with 9 bases fitting TRBD1. The CDR3 loop spans 17 amino acids. The V segment lost 3 bases and the J segment 4 bases; nucleotides outside the gene matches: 12. The V gene's germline CDR1 is SGHTA and CDR2 FQGNSA. Here the CDR3 DNA reads TGTGCCAGCAGCTTTTCAGGCGGAGGGACAGGGATCTATGGCTACACCTTC. It is translated as CASSFSGGGTGIYGYTF.

The rearrangement joins TRBV19 to TRBJ2-1, with 8 bases aligning to TRBD2. The CDR3 covers 13 residues. J lost 9 bases, V lost 7 bases, and 8 bases had no gene match. Germline V gene data show CDR1 as LNHDA and CDR2 as SQIVND (reference sequence). CDR3 nucleotide sequence: TGTGCCAGTACTCTTCGGGGGGGCCGTGAGCAGTTCTTC. It encodes CASTLRGGREQFF.

This CDR3 is CASSPPLTAPLHF. The CDR3 DNA reads TGTGCCAGCAGCCCCCCCTTGACGGCACCCCTCCACTTT. V is TRBV14 and J is TRBJ1-6; unclear D gene. Germline lookup yields CDR1 SGHDN and CDR2 FVKESK. The V and J ends lost 4 bases and 11 bases respectively, with 12 bases between them. CDR3 length: 13 residues.

The chain carries TRBV19 and TRBJ1-4; D call uncertain. The germline V and J ends were trimmed by 5 bases and 5 bases, with 12 bases remaining between them. The CDR3 has 14 residues. From germline, CDR1 is LNHDA and CDR2 SQIVND (reference sequence). The DNA of the CDR3 is TGTGCCAGTAGTCCCACCGGCCCGAATGAAAAACTGTTTTTT. Translating gives CASSPTGPNEKLFF. Looking up the rest from reference TRBV19 and TRBJ1-4 gives the full variable domain: DGGITQSPKYLFRKEGQNVTLSCEQNLNHDAMYWYRQDPGQGLRLIYYSQIVNDFQKGDIAEGYSVSREKKESFPLTVTSAQKNPTAFYLCASSPTGPNEKLFFGSGTQLSVL.

A few counts support this clone. The DNA of the CDR3 is TGTGCCAGCAGTCGCCAGAGACAGGGGGCCTACGAGCAGTACTTC. Translated: CASSRQRQGAYEQYF. This chain uses TRBV6-5 with TRBJ2-7; 9 positions agree with TRBD1. This CDR3 has 15 residues. Germline V gene sequence: CDR1 MNHEY, CDR2 SVGAGI. J was trimmed by 2 bases and V by 5 bases; bases with no gene match: 7.

The CDR3 DNA reads as TGTGCCAGCAGTCGCCGGTTAGCAGGGACGGCCGGGGAGCTGTTTTTT. This translates into CASSRRLAGTAGELFF. The rearrangement joins TRBV14 to TRBJ2-2; possibly TRBD1 or TRBD2 for D (5 bases each). This CDR3 comprises 16 residues. Germline V gene sequence: CDR1 SGHDN, CDR2 FVKESK. V was cut by 6 bases and J by 6 bases, with 20 bases left in between.

This chain joins TRBV7-2 and TRBJ2-7; TRBD2 matches at 9 bases. The trim removed 1 base at V and 2 bases at J, leaving 6 bases unmatched. This CDR3 is built from 16 residues. Germline CDR1 SGHTA, CDR2 FQGNSA. The CDR3 nucleotides read TGTGCCAGCAGCTTAGTTGGTAGCGGGGGTCCCTACGAGCAGTACTTC. This encodes CASSLVGSGGPYEQYF.